This entry concerns a single T cell receptor beta chain. Its cognate antigen is unknown. Data came from immunoSEQ multiplex PCR; TCRdb stores just in-frame clones and leaves some out. The sample consists of 160,000 or so clones, roughly 94% of them appearing once. Germline V gene sequence: CDR1 SGHRS, CDR2 YFSETQ. The trim removed 9 bases at V and 0 bases at J, leaving 12 bases unmatched. CDR3 size: 17 residues. These data are taken from a study of T cell responses to AZD1222 COVID-19 vaccine. Notes on the study in general: Along spike, vaccine-associated CD4 TCRs were found throughout, with dominance at 160-218 and 743-854. The donors showed a predominance of white British ancestry and of females, with possible underestimation of clonal diversity. Without day 14 samples, only post-peak T cell repertoires were studied.

V and J are TRBV5-1 and TRBJ2-3; the match to TRBD2 covers 11 bases. The material sequenced was peripheral blood, taken 28 days after the second AZD1222 dose. The receptor comes from an adult who received the AZD1222 COVID-19 vaccine. CDR3 sequence: CATTEGTSGYSTDTQYF. CDR3 DNA sequence: TGCGCCACTACCGAAGGGACTAGCGGTTATAGCACAGATACGCAGTATTTT.